Here is one TCR beta chain with its context. cDNA libraries for TRB were generated by 5' RACE incorporating UMI labels. TCRdb re-called the 5' RACE reads; every CDR3 protein appears as one record, without DNA. Its table lists about 39,000 distinct CDR3 sequences. The sample originates from a study of CXCR3-negative and CXCR3-positive naive CD8 T cells. This CDR3 spans 14 amino acids. Germline V gene lookup returns CDR1 SGHVS and CDR2 FNYEAQ. This rearrangement joins TRBV7-6 to TRBJ2-7; TCRdb calls TRBD1, which cannot be checked without DNA. Sequencing input: naive CXCR3- CD8+ T cells from blood. Indicated subset: CD45RO-CCR7+CD27+CD95- naive CD8+ T cells lacking CXCR3 (TNR3-). This clonotype was obtained from a human donor in good health. Some clones in this sample may be carry-over from other donors' samples. The CDR3 here is CASSFLTPPDEQYF.